The TCR beta chain under discussion was sequenced for a study of CD8 T cells in ankylosing spondylitis. The study's findings and limits: Reported data indicate significant enrichment of disease-linked clones within matched ankylosing spondylitis synovial fluid.

The germline gives CDR1 DFQATT, CDR2 SNEGSKA (reference sequence). This CDR3 region has 12 residues. V lost 7 bases and J 4 bases, leaving 10 bases between the germline ends. Comments on this clonotype: The antigen remains undetermined.

Quantitative barcoded 5'-RACE was used to prepare TCR beta libraries. Via MiXCR, TCRdb re-called the 5' RACE reads, giving one row per CDR3 protein. The profile shows under 250,000 distinct CDR3 sequences, approximately 8.4% of them singletons. V gene TRBV20-1 combines with J gene TRBJ2-2, with TRBD2 as a possible D gene (5 bases). The receptor was isolated from a female donor with ankylosing spondylitis or in good health (not recorded which). The sequencing sample was made of blood, either unsorted or a sorted T cell fraction (not recorded which). CDR3 nucleotides: TGCAGTGGAGGGTTGGGCACCGGGGAGCTGTTTTTT. Protein: CSGGLGTGELFF.